This T cell receptor (beta chain) was sequenced in a study of blood T cell repertoires in COVID-19. Study-level background: The cDNA or gDNA used as material had been derived from T cells, B-cell-depleted T cells, or PBMCs.

Authors' analysis steps: For nucleated cells, counts were estimated from reference gene primer amplification. This table comes from immunoSEQ multiplex PCR, and its TCRdb copy is limited to in-frame clones, with some not included. D and trimming come from the DNA, and the V and J calls and clone size come from that table. The data contain approximately 54,000 clones, around 84% of them singletons. Material: peripheral blood. The receptor's source is a man aged 80 or over with active COVID-19.

CDR3 nucleotide sequence: TGTGCCAGCAGCCCACTAGCGGGAGGCACAGATACGCAGTATTTT. Translated, it gives CASSPLAGGTDTQYF. The rearrangement uses TRBV6-5 and TRBJ2-3; TRBD2 agrees at 11 bases. This CDR3 has 15 residues. Unmatched junction bases numbered 3, after V lost 6 bases and J lost 1 base. Germline values: CDR1 MNHEY, CDR2 SVGAGI.